The clone carrying this TCR beta chain came up many times. Its antigen is as yet unknown. This sample was taken from a study of molecular identifiers for immune sequencing clone quantification. Study conclusions and caveats: Jurkat TCR RNA spiked in from one cell could reportedly be detected among 900,000 or so naive cells. Effector cells had over 99% of their molecules in clones above 20 RNA copies, while naive cells had under 1%.

Sorted inputs of about 20,000 to 1,000,000 cells, with 10%, 30% or 50% RNA, yielded naive CD8 libraries. Naive CD8 T cells were picked out by sorting for CD8+CD4-CCR7+CD45RA+. Trimming pared 4 bases from V and 0 bases from J, leaving 14 bases between. CDR1 and CDR2 (germline): SGHTA, FQGNSA. This CDR3 has 16 residues. Each CDR3 protein gets one entry after TCRdb re-called the PCR reads with MiXCR. Among approximately 54,000 distinct CDR3 sequences listed, under 30% were seen once. This receptor was identified in a human donor in good health. Some libraries in this study had Jurkat cell RNA spiked in. Sequences were obtained from naive CD8+ T cells from blood, with Jurkat cell RNA spiked in. Specified subset: FACS-sorted CD8+CD4-CCR7+CD45RA+ naive T cells. The J gene is TRBJ2-3, the V gene TRBV7-2; D perhaps matches TRBD2 (5 bases). The CDR3 nucleotides read TGTGCCAGCAGCTCTTCGAGGGAGTGGAGCACAGATACGCAGTATTTT. Encoded protein: CASSSSREWSTDTQYF.